This TCR beta chain originates from a study of cytomegalovirus exposure and HLA in healthy donors (TCRdb year 2017). Study-wide context: An earlier analysis of some 600 of the donors reported 250 to 300 Gb of sequence data and around 110 million unique TCR beta sequences obtained from approximately 180 million T cells. Roughly 300 gigabases of sequencing data and tens of millions of unique TCR sequences were included in an early release covering roughly 600 HLA-typed donors. Of the roughly 400 genotyped donors, 80% to 90% were placed in the genetic ancestry cluster associated with self-reported Caucasian donors. The aim of the study was to test whether cataloging public T cell receptors could identify signatures of past pathogen exposure. The T cell repertoires of about 700 subjects were profiled by immunosequencing and related to cytomegalovirus serostatus. Besides the first cohort of approximately 710 subjects, a separate validation cohort made up of 95 to 150 different subjects was used. To predict cytomegalovirus infection status, the study combined high-throughput TCR immunosequencing, statistical association of individual TCRs with disease status, and machine learning. In a later analysis, previously published TCR beta repertoires from about 670 donors were re-analyzed and high-resolution HLA genotyping was added so that TCR occurrence patterns could be studied. Rather than drawing on any new phenotypic data, the later analysis identified candidate immune exposures from TCR beta sequences and the way those sequences occurred across donors. An earlier analysis of approximately 630 of the donors applied high-throughput TCR beta sequencing to assess whether each TCR beta V gene segment acted as functional or pseudogenic. Donor age, sex, ethnicity and CMV serostatus were collected together with the repertoire data. In a later genetic analysis, genome-wide SNP genotypes for about 60% of the 666 donors were used, and that subset was treated as a discovery cohort. Every discovery cohort repertoire had been produced on one sequencing platform. HLA typing covered class I and class II loci at four-digit resolution. Typing coverage varied by locus: roughly 620-640 donors for A, B, C, DRB1 and DQB1; approximately 520 for DQA1; more than 600 for DPA1; around 450 for DPB1. Roughly 5 DR-DQ haplotypes were handled as single units for association and clustering, since linkage in the cohort was strong. Across about 380 genotyped donors of the cohort, an average of roughly 250,000 unique TCR beta nucleotide sequences per donor were sequenced, and roughly 17% of those sequences were non-productive. Overall study outcomes, separate from this receptor: Roughly uniform sequencing depth across donors was assumed in presence/absence analyses, although this assumption may not hold. A later genetic analysis reported fewer N-insertions in productive TCRs among donors in an Asian-associated ancestry cluster than the roughly 700-donor mean. The classifier was reported to diagnose cytomegalovirus status with high specificity and sensitivity in both the original and validation cohorts. Specific HLA alleles were associated with 15,000 to 20,000 TCR beta sequences at a false discovery rate of 0.05 in a later analysis. In a later analysis, most CMV-associated TCR beta chains were found to appear HLA-restricted, with HLA associations seemingly driven largely by CMV exposure. V-gene and J-gene trimming of TCR beta chains was associated with a missense DCLRE1C variant in a later genetic analysis, and the association was replicated in an independent cohort. A few of the identified cytomegalovirus-associated TCR beta chains were confirmed in vitro to be specific for cytomegalovirus antigens. A later analysis reported that several top co-occurrence clusters appeared linked to parvovirus B19, influenza, CMV and Epstein-Barr virus. For the cohort, immune exposure information was limited to CMV serostatus. Assigning TCR associations to individual alleles was difficult when HLA alleles, especially DR and DQ, strongly co-occurred. The 87-base-pair reads could not distinguish some IMGT-functional V segments, including TRBV6-2 and TRBV6-3, so those segments were excluded. Because some donors lacked HLA typing at each locus, the association tests relied only on the typed subset. Correlated functional status among segregating V segments might be attributable to linkage disequilibrium, but an unknown experimental factor could not be ruled out. In an earlier analysis of fewer than 700 of the donors, most TCR beta V segments appeared in productive rearrangements about 87% or about 30% of the time, broadly matching IMGT annotations. In the study, approximately 160 TCR beta chains were listed as associated with cytomegalovirus. In this cohort, only TCR beta chains were sequenced, and detectable features were limited by the absence of alpha or paired-chain data. In a later analysis, HLA-associated TCR beta chains showed more clonal expansion and lower generation probabilities than non-associated chains that were equally common. It was suggested by the authors that the approach could potentially be generalized to other disease states and immunological phenotypes. According to a later analysis, TCR association rates differed among HLA loci, with DRB1 alleles showing the most associated TCRs and HLA-C alleles showing the fewest. A group of highly shared sequence variants was considered likely to be a technical artifact of the sequencing pipeline. A further reported finding was that TCR beta sequences accurately predicted the HLA-A and HLA-B alleles for most subjects in the first cohort. Because counts were too low, roughly 16 rarely observed V segments, including chromosome 9 orphons, were left out of the earlier analysis of 587 of the donors. Most TCR sequences were observed very rarely across donors, whereas some public TCRs were present in many individuals.

Library creation used the immunoSEQ multiplex PCR assay. For the multiplex PCR, a mixture combining 60 forward primers for TCR Vbeta segments and 13 reverse primers for TCR Jbeta segments was used. Amplification of the CDR3 region of rearranged TCR beta genes was performed with a multiplex PCR assay on genomic DNA. The amplified TCR beta libraries were sequenced on the Illumina HiSeq System as 87-base-pair reads. From the authors' description of their analysis: In a later analysis, tens of millions of unique TCR beta chains were counted across the approximately 620 repertoires, and approximately 11 million of these chains were shared by at least two donors. To remove PCR and sequencing errors, raw reads were error-corrected and collapsed into unique sequences using a nearest-neighbor algorithm that merged closely related sequences. Alignment of CDR3 sequences to IMGT reference sequences was used to assign V, D and J gene segments. For a sequence to be retained, at least a six-nucleotide match to both a V gene segment and a J gene segment was required. Rearrangements were called productive when the CDR3 lacked stop codons and stayed in frame with V and J; all others were non-productive. Following IMGT convention, CDR3 was defined as the stretch from the second conserved V-encoded cysteine up to the conserved J-encoded phenylalanine. The earlier analysis of about 590 of the donors excluded sequences that lacked an unambiguous match to a single V gene segment. An earlier analysis of some 610 of the donors called V segments functional above 56.7% productive rearrangements and segregating when the between-donor standard deviation exceeded 5%. A statistical classification framework was built for diagnosing cytomegalovirus status from the catalog of TCR beta chain sequences. V and J gene assignment, in a later analysis, came from comparing TCR nucleotide sequences with IMGT/GENE-DB human TR gene sequences. Using the TCRdist pipeline, a later analysis assigned CDR3 sequences along with most-parsimonious VDJ recombination scenarios. In a later analysis, each TCR beta chain was defined by its CDR3 amino acid sequence together with its V-gene family, and reads without a unique V-gene family were excluded. To address suspected cross-contamination and a sequencing artifact, a later analysis removed roughly 640 highly shared, low-generation-probability nucleotide sequences. In a later analysis, a clonal expansion index was calculated for each public chain from normalized within-repertoire ranks of inferred template counts. In a later analysis, generation probabilities were computed using a VDJ recombination model fitted to out-of-frame rearrangements, and the results were checked against IGoR. Hypergeometric tests were used in a later analysis to score TCR-TCR, TCR-HLA and TCR-CMV co-occurrence, with a repertoire-size bias correction applied to the TCR pairs. To estimate false discovery rates, a later analysis permuted the HLA or CMV assignments 20 times. A later analysis grouped co-occurring TCRs with DBSCAN, adding TCRdist sequence similarity when clustering within HLA-allele-positive subsets. Co-occurrence clustering excluded repertoires with fewer than 30,000 or more than 120,000 public chains, plus five with anomalous nucleotide sharing. Sourced from immuneACCESS, this table was stored by TCRdb with only in-frame sequences that have V and J called. A share of the clones is absent; for the studies checked, an unresolved V gene accounts for under half, and the remainder has no known explanation. V, J and clone size derive from that table, while D and trimming were established from the DNA sequence. The sample profile shows some 200,000 clones; over 70% of them were found once. The top ten constitute around 3% of the sample.

The cohort was made up of about 670 healthy bone marrow donors. All cohort members were sampled while nominally healthy, although unrecorded immune exposures were likely present. The donor was CMV seronegative and was included in the group of around 320 seronegative cohort members. A peripheral blood sample was collected from each donor, and TCR beta sequencing was performed on peripheral blood mononuclear cells. The Qiagen DNeasy Blood Extraction Kit was used to extract genomic DNA from the blood cell samples. V loses 5 bases of germline sequence and J loses 7 bases, and the interval between the two ends is 17 bases. CDR1 and CDR2 (LNHNV, YYDKDF) derive from the germline V gene (reference sequence). The CDR3 runs 14 residues from the cysteine to the phenylalanine. The only DNA kept is the CDR3, 42 bases in frame from the first base. A note on this clone: Its antigen specificity is not known. Nothing much larger sits one base from this clone, and base qualities are not available.

The sequence was collected from a female donor in good health and CMV-seronegative. Sample: PBMCs. The V and J genes are TRBV15 and TRBJ1-2; tentative D gene TRBD1, with 5 bases matching. The bases read TGTGCCACCAGCTCCCCAGGAGGGGACCGTGGCTACACCTTC. Its translation is CATSSPGGDRGYTF.